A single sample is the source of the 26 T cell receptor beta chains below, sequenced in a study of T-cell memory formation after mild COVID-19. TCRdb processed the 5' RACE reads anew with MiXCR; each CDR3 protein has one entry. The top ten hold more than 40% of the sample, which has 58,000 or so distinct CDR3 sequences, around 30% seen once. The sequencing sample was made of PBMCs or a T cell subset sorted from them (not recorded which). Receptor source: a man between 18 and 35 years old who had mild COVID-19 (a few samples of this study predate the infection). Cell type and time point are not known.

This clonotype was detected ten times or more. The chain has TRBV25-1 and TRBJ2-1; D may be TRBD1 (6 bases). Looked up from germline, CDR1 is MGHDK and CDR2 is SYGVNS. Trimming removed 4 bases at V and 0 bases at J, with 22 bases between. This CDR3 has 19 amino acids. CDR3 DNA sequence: TGTGCCAGCAGTGCTCCCAGGGGCCCTACCCCAGGCTCCTACAATGAGCAGTTCTTC. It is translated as CASSAPRGPTPGSYNEQFF.

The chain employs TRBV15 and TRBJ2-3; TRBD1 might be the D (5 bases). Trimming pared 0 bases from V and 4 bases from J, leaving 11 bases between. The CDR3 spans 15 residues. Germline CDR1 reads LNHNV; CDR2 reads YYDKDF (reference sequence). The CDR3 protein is CATSRDQGLADTQYF. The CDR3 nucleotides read TGTGCCACCAGCAGAGATCAGGGTTTGGCAGATACGCAGTATTTT.

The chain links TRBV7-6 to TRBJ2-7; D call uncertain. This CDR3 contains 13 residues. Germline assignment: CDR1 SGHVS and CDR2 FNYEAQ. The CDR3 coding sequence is TGTGCCAGCAGCTCTTCATACCATCCCTCACTCGTGGTC. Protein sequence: CASSSSYHPSLVV.

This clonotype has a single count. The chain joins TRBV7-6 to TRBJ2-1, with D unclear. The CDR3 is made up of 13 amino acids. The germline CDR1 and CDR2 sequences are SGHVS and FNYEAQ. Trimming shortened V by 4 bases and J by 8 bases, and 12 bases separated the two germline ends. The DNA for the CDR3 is TGTGCCAGCAGCTCGACTTTTGGCGATGAGCAGTTCTTC. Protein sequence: CASSSTFGDEQFF. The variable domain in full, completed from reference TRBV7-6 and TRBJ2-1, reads GAGVSQSPRYKVTKRGQDVALRCDPISGHVSLYWYRQALGQGPEFLTYFNYEAQQDKSGLPNDRFSAERPEGSISTLTIQRTEQRDSAMYRCASSSTFGDEQFFGPGTRLTVL.

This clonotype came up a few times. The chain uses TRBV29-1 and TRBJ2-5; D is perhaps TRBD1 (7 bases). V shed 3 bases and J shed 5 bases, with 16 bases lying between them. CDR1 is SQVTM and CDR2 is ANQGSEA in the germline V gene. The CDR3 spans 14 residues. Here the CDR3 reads CSVEAISGGETQYF. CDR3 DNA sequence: TGCAGCGTTGAGGCGATCTCAGGGGGGGAGACCCAGTACTTC.

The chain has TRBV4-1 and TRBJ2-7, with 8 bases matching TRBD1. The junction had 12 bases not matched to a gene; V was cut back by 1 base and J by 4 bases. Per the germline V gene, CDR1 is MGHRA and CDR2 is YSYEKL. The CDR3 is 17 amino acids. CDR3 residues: CASSQGPAEQGGYEQYF. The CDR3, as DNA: TGCGCCAGCAGCCAAGGCCCGGCCGAACAGGGGGGTTACGAGCAGTACTTC.

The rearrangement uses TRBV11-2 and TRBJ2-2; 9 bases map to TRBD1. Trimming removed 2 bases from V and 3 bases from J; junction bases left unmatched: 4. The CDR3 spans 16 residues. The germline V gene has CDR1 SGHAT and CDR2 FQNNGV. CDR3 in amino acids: CASSLTRDRDTGELFF. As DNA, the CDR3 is TGTGCCAGCAGCTTAACCCGGGACAGGGACACCGGGGAGCTGTTTTTT.

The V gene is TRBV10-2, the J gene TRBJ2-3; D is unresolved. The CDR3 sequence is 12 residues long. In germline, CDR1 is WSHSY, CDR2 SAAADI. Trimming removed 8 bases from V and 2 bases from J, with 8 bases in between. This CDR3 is CASGPSTDTQYF. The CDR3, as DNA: TGCGCCAGCGGCCCATCCACAGATACGCAGTATTTT.

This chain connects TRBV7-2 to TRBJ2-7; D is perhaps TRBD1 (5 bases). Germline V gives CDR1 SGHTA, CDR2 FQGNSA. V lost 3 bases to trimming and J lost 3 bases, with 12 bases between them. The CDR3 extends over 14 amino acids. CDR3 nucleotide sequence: TGTGCCAGCAGCTTCGACGTAAGGGGCTACGAGCAGTACGTC. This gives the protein CASSFDVRGYEQYV.

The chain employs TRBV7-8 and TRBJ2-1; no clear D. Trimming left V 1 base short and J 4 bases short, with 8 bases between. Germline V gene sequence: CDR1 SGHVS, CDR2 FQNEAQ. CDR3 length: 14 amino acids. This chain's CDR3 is CASSLGSSYNEQFF. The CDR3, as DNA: TGTGCCAGCAGCTTAGGTTCGTCGTACAATGAGCAGTTCTTC.

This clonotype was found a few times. The CDR3 loop is CSARDTLGTGALQETQYF. DNA of the CDR3: TGCAGTGCTAGAGATACCCTAGGCACAGGGGCGCTCCAAGAGACCCAGTACTTC. The chain employs TRBV20-1 and TRBJ2-5, with TRBD1 matching 7 bases. CDR1 is DFQATT and CDR2 is SNEGSKA in the germline V gene (reference sequence). Trimming cost V 0 bases and J 1 base; bases outside gene matches: 14. This CDR3 has 18 residues.

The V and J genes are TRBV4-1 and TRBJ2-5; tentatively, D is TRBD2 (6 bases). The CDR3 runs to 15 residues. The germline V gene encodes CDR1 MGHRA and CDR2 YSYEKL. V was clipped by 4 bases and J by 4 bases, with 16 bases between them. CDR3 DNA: TGCGCCAGCAGCCTCCTTGGGGGAGGAACAGAGACCCAGTACTTC. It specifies CASSLLGGGTETQYF.

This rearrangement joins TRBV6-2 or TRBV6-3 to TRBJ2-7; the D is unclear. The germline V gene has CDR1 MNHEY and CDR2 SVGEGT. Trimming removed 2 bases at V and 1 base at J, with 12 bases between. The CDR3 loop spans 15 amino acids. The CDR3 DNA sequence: TGTGCCAGCAGTTACCTTGGACCGATTTCCTACGAGCAGTACTTC. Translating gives CASSYLGPISYEQYF.

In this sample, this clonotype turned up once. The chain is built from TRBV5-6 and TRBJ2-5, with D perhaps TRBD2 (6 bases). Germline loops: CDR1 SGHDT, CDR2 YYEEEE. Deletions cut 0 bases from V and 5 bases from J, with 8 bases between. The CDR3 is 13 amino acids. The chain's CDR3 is CASSLVGGETQYF. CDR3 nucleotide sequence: TGTGCCAGCAGCTTGGTTGGGGGGGAGACCCAGTACTTC.

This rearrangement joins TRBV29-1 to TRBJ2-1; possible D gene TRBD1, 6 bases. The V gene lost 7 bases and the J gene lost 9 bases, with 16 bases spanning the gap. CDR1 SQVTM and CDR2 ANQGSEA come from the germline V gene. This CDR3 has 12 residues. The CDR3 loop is CSATGSWGEQFF. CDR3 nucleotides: TGCAGCGCAACAGGGTCCTGGGGTGAGCAGTTCTTC.

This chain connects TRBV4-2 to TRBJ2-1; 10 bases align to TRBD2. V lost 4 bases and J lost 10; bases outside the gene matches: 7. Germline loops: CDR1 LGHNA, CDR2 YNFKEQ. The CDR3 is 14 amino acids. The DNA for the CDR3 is TGTGCCAGCAGCCCGTGGACTAGCGGTCAAGAGCAGTTCTTC. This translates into CASSPWTSGQEQFF.

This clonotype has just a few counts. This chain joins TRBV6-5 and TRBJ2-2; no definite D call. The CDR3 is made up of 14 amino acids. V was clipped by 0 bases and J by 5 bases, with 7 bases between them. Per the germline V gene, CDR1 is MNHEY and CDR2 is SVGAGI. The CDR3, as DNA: TGTGCCAGCAGTTACTCATCAGTAACCGGGGAGCTGTTTTTT. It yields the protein CASSYSSVTGELFF.

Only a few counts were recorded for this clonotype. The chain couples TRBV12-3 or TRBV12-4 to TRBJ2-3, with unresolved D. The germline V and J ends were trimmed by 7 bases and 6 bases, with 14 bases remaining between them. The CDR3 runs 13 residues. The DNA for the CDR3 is TGTGCCAGCAACCTTTTTGTAGGGGATACGCAGTATTTT. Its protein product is CASNLFVGDTQYF.

The CDR3 sequence: CASSQGDSRNQPQHF. Written as DNA, the CDR3 is TGCGCCAGCAGCCAAGGCGACAGTAGAAATCAGCCCCAGCATTTT. J is TRBJ1-5 and V is TRBV4-3; perhaps TRBD1 as D (5 bases). The CDR3 is 15 residues long. Trimming shortened V by 1 base and J by 4 bases, and 11 bases separated the two germline ends. In germline, CDR1 is LGHNA, CDR2 YSLEER.

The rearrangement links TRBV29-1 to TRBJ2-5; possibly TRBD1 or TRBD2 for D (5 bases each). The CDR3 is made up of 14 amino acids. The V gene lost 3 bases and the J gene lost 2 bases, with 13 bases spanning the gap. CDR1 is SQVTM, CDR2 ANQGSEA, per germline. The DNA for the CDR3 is TGCAGCGTTGACGGGGCTAGAGATCAAGAGACCCAGTACTTC. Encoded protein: CSVDGARDQETQYF.

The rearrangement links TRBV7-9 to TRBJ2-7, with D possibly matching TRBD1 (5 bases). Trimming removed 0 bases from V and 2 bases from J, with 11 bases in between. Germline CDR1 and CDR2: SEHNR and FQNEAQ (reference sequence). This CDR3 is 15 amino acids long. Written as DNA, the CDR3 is TGTGCCAGCAGCTTAGCCCGACAGAACACCTACGAGCAGTACGTC. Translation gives CASSLARQNTYEQYV.

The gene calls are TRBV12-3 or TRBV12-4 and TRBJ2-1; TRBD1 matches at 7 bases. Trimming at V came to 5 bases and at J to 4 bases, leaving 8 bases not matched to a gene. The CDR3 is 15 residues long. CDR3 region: CASSPPDRLYNEQFF. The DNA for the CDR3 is TGTGCCAGCAGTCCCCCGGACAGGCTTTACAATGAGCAGTTCTTC.

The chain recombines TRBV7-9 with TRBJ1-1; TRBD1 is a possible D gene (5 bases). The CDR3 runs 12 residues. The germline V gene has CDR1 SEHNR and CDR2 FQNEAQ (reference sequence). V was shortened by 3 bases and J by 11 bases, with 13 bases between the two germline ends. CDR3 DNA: TGTGCCAGCAGCTTGGGGGAATATCCGGCTTTCTTT. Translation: CASSLGEYPAFF.

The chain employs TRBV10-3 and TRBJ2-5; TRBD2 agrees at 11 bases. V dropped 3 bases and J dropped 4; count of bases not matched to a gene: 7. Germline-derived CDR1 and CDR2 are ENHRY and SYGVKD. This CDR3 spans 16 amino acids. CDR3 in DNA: TGTGCCATCAGTGACTTAGCGGGGGGGCACGGAGAGACCCAGTACTTC. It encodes CAISDLAGGHGETQYF.

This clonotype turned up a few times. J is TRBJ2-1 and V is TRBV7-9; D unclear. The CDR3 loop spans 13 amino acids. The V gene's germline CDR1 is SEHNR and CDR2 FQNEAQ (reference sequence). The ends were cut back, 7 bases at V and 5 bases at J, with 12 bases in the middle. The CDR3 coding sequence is TGTGCCAGCAAGGGTATGGCTGACAATGAGCAGTTCTTC. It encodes CASKGMADNEQFF. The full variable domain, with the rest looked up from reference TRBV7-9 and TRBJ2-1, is DTGVSQNPRHKITKRGQNVTFRCDPISEHNRLYWYRQTLGQGPEFLTYFQNEAQLEKSRLLSDRFSAERPKGSFSTLEIQRTEQGDSAMYLCASKGMADNEQFFGPGTRLTVL.

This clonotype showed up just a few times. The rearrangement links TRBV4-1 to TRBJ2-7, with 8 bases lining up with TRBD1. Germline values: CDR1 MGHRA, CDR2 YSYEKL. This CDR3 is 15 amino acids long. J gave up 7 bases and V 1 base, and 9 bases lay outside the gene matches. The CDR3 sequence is CASSQGTGNLEEQYV. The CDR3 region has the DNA TGCGCCAGCAGCCAAGGGACAGGGAATTTAGAAGAGCAGTACGTC.